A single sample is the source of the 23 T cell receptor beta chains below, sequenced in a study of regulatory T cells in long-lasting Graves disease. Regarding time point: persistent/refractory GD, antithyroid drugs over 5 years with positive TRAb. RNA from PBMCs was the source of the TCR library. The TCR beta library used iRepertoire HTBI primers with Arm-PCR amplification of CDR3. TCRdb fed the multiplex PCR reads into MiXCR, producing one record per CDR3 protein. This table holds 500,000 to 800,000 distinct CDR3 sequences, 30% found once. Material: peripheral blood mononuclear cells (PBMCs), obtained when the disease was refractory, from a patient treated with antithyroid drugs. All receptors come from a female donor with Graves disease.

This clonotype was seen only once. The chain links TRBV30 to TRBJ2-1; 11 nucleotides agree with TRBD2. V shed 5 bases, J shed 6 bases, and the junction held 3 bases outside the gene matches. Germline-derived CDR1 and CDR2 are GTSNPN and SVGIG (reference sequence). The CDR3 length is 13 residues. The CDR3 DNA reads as TGTGCCTGGTGTAGCGGGAGGGGCAATGAGCAGTTCTTC. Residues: CAWCSGRGNEQFF.

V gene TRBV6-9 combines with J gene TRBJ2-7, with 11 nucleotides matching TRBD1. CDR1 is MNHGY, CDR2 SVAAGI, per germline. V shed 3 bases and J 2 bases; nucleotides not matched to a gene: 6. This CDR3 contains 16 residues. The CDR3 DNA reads TGTGCCAGCAGTTACTCTGCGGGACAGGGGGCCTACGAGCAGTACTTC. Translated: CASSYSAGQGAYEQYF.

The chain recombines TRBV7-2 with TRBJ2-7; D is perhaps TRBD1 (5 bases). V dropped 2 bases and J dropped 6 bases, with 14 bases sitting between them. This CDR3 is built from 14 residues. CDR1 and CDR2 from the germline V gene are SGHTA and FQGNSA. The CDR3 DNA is TGTGCCAGCAGCTTAATGCTGGGAAGGGGCGAGCAGTACTTC. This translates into CASSLMLGRGEQYF.

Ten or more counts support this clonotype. Here the CDR3 reads CASSPSGETQYF. The CDR3 nucleotides are TGTGCCAGCAGCCCAAGCGGTGAGACCCAGTACTTC. V and J are TRBV18 and TRBJ2-5; the D gene is possibly TRBD2 (5 bases). The CDR3 consists of 12 residues. Germline V gene data show CDR1 as KGHSH and CDR2 as LQKENI. The ends were cut back, 8 bases at V and 5 bases at J, with 12 bases in the middle. Complete variable domain (other parts from reference TRBV18 and TRBJ2-5): NAGVMQNPRHLVRRRGQEARLRCSPMKGHSHVYWYRQLPEEGLKFMVYLQKENIIDESGMPKERFSAEFPKEGPSILRIQQVVRGDSAAYFCASSPSGETQYFGPGTRLLVL.

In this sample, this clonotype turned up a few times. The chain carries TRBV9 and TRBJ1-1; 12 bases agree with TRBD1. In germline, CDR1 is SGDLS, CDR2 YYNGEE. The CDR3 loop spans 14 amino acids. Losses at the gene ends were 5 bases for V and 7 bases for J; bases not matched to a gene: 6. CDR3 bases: TGTGCCAGCAGGACGGGACAGGGGGCGGGTGAAGCTTTCTTT. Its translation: CASRTGQGAGEAFF.

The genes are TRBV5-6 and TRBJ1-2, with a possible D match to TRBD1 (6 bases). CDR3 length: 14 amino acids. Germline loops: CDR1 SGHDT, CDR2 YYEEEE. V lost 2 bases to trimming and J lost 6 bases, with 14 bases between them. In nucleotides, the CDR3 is TGTGCCAGCAGCTTTATGGGGGGCCCCAATGGCTACACCTTC. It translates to CASSFMGGPNGYTF.

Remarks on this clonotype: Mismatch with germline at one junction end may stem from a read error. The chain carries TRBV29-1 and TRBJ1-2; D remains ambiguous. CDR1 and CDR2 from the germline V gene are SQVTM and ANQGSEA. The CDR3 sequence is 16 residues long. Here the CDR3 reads CSVRPSNKLDNYGYAF. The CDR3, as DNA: TGCAGCGTCCGACCGAGTAACAAACTAGATAACTATGGCTACGCCTTC.

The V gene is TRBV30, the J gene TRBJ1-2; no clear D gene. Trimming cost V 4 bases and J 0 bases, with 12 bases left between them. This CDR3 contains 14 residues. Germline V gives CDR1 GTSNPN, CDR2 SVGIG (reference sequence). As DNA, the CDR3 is TGTGCCTGGACCCCGGACCCATCTAACTATGGCTACACCTTC. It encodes CAWTPDPSNYGYTF. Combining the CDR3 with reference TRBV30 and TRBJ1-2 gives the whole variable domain SQTIHQWPATLVQPVGSPLSLECTVEGTSNPNLYWYRQAAGRGLQLLFYSVGIGQISSEVPQNLSASRPQDRQFILSSKKLLLSDSGFYLCAWTPDPSNYGYTFGSGTRLTVV.

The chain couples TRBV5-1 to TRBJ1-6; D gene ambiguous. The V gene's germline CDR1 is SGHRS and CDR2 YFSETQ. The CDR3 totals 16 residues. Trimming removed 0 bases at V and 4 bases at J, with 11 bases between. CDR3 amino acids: CASSLDGRTYNSPLHF. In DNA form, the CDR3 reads TGCGCCAGCAGCTTGGATGGCAGGACTTATAATTCACCCCTCCACTTT.

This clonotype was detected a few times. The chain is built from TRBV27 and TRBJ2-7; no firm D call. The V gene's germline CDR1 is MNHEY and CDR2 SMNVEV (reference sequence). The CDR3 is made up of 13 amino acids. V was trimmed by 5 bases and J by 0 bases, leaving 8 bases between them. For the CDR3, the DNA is TGTGCCAGCAGTCCCGGGTGCTCCTACGAGCAGTACTTC. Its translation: CASSPGCSYEQYF.

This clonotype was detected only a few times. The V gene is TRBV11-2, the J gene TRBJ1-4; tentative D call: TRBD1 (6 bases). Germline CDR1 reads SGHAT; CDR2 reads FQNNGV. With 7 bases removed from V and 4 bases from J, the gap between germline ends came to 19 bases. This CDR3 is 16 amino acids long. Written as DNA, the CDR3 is TGTGCCAGCATGACGAATCAGGGGAGAAATAATGAAAAACTGTTTTTT. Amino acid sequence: CASMTNQGRNNEKLFF.

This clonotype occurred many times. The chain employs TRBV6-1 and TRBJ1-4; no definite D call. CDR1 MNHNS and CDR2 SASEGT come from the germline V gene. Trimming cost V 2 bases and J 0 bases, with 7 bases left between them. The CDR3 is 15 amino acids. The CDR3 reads CASSESLATNEKLFF. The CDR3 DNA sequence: TGTGCCAGCAGTGAATCTCTCGCAACTAATGAAAAACTGTTTTTT.

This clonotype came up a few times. Here the CDR3 DNA reads TGTGCCAGCAGTGGCGCGACAGGGGGCAACTATGGCTACACCTTC. As protein: CASSGATGGNYGYTF. V and J are TRBV6-2 or TRBV6-3 and TRBJ1-2; TRBD1 agrees at 10 bases. The V segment lost 5 bases and the J segment 2 bases; nucleotides outside the gene matches: 5. Germline CDR1 is MNHEY and CDR2 is SVGEGT. CDR3 size: 15 residues.

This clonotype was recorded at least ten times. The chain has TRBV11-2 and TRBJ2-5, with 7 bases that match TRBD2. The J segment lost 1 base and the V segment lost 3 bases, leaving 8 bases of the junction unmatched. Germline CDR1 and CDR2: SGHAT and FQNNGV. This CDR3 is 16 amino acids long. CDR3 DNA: TGTGCCAGCAGCTTCCTACCGGGACTAACCCAAGAGACCCAGTACTTC. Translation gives CASSFLPGLTQETQYF.

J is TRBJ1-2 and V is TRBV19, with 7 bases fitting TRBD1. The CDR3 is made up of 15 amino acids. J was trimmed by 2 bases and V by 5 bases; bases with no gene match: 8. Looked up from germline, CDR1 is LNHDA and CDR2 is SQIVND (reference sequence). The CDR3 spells CASSSSTGMNYGYTF. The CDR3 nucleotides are TGTGCCAGTAGTTCTTCGACAGGGATGAACTATGGCTACACCTTC.

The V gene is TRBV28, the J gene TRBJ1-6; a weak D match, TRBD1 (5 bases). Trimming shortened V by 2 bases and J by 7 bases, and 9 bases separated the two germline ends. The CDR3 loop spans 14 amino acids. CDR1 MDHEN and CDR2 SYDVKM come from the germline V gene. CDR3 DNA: TGTGCCAGCAGTTTAAGGGACCTCAATTCACCCCTCCACTTT. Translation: CASSLRDLNSPLHF.

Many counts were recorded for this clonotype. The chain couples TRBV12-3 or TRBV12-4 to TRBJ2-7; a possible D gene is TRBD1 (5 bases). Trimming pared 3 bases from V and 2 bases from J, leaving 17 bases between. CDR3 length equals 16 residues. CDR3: CASSFSMLDSPYEQYF. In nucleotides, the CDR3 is TGTGCCAGCAGTTTTTCGATGCTCGACAGTCCCTACGAGCAGTACTTC.

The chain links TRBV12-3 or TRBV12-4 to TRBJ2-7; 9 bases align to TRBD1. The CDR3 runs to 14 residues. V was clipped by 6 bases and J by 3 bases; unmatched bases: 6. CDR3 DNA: TGTGCCAGCAGCCGAGGGACAGGGAACTACGAGCAGTACTTC. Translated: CASSRGTGNYEQYF.

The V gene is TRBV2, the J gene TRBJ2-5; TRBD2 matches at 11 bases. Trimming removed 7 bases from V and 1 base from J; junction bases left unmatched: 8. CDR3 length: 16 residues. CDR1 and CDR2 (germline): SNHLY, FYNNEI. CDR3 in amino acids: CASTARLAGTQETQYF. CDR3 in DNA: TGTGCCAGCACAGCTCGACTAGCGGGGACCCAAGAGACCCAGTACTTC.

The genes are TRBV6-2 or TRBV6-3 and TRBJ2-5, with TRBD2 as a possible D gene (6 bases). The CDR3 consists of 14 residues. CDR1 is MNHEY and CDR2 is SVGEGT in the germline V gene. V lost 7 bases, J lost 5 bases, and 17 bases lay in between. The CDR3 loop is CASTLGRLVETQYF. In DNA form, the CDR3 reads TGTGCCAGCACCTTAGGTAGACTAGTGGAGACCCAGTACTTC.

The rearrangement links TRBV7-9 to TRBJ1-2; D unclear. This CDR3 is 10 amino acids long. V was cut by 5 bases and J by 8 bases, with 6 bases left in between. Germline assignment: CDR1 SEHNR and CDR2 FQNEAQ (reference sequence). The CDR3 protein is CASSPEGYTF. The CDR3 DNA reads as TGTGCCAGCAGCCCTGAGGGCTACACCTTC.

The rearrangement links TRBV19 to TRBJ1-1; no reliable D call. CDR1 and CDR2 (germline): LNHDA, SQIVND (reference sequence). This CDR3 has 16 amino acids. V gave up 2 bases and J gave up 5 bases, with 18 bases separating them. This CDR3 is CASSIQGGGGVTEAFF. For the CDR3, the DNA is TGTGCCAGTAGTATACAAGGTGGAGGTGGGGTAACTGAAGCTTTCTTT.

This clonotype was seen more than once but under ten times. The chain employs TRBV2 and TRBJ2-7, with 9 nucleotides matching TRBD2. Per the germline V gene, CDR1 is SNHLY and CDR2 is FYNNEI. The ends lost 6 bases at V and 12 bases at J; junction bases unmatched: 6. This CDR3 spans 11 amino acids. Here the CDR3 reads CASRGLARWYF. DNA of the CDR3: TGTGCCAGCAGGGGACTAGCCCGTTGGTACTTC.